This entry is about one TCR beta chain. This specimen comes from a study of blood T cell repertoires in COVID-19. Whole-study context: Collection of acute and convalescent COVID-19 samples took place in the United States, Italy and Spain. Sources were T cells, B-cell-depleted T cells, or PBMCs; the material itself was cDNA or gDNA.

The germline gives CDR1 LGHDT, CDR2 YNNKEL (reference sequence). The CDR3 sequence is 15 residues long. V lost 2 bases to trimming and J lost 3 bases; unmatched junction nucleotides: 6. Per the original data handling: From reference gene primer amplification, estimates of nucleated cell counts were derived. The protocol was immunoSEQ multiplex PCR, while the TCRdb copy is restricted to in-frame clones and leaves out a portion. Clonal size and the V and J genes are those of that table, whereas D and trimming came from the DNA. The sample has 120,000 to 150,000 clones; about 83% are singletons. The origin of this receptor is a woman between 40 and 50 years old with acute or convalescent COVID-19. The sequenced sample was peripheral blood. V usage is TRBV3-1 (or the pseudogene TRBV3-2) and J usage is TRBJ2-7, with TRBD1 matching 8 bases. The CDR3: CASSQSTGASYEQYF. The DNA of the CDR3 is TGTGCCAGCAGCCAATCGACAGGGGCTAGCTACGAGCAGTACTTC.